Following are 4 T cell receptor beta chains from one sample sequenced in a study of cytomegalovirus exposure and HLA in healthy donors. Primers included in the PCR were 60 Vbeta and 13 Jbeta primers. Data came from immunoSEQ multiplex PCR; TCRdb stores just in-frame clones and leaves some out. The data hold under 150,000 clones, with 65% to 90% observed a single time. Sequenced sample: PBMCs. The receptors derive from a man between 18 and 35 years old in good health and CMV-seronegative.

The chain uses TRBV11-2 and TRBJ2-7; 9 bases map to TRBD1. From germline, CDR1 is SGHAT and CDR2 FQNNGV. The CDR3 spans 16 residues. J lost 1 base, V lost 6 bases, and 10 bases had no gene match. The CDR3 bases are TGTGCCAGCAGGAAGATGGTGGGGACAGGGTCCTACGAGCAGTACTTC. Protein product: CASRKMVGTGSYEQYF.

The chain is built from TRBV5-6 and TRBJ1-6, with 8 bases that match TRBD1. This CDR3 region has 15 residues. Germline V CDR1 and CDR2: SGHDT, YYEEEE. The trim removed 4 bases at V and 5 bases at J, leaving 5 bases unmatched. CDR3 amino acids: CASSPDRGNNSPLHF. CDR3 nucleotide sequence: TGTGCCAGCAGCCCAGACAGGGGAAATAATTCACCCCTCCACTTT. The complete variable domain, with remaining parts taken from reference TRBV5-6 and TRBJ1-6, reads DAGVTQSPTHLIKTRGQQVTLRCSPKSGHDTVSWYQQALGQGPQFIFQYYEEEERQRGNFPDRFSGHQFPNYSSELNVNALLLGDSALYLCASSPDRGNNSPLHFGNGTRLTVT.

This clone was counted a few times. V usage is TRBV4-1 and J usage is TRBJ1-6, with D tentatively TRBD1 (5 bases). The V end lost 1 base, the J end lost 10 bases, and 11 bases lay between the germline ends. CDR3 length: 14 amino acids. Germline V lookup: CDR1 MGHRA, CDR2 YSYEKL. The CDR3 loop is CASSQAGRESPLHF. The CDR3 DNA sequence: TGCGCCAGCAGCCAAGCAGGCAGGGAATCACCCCTCCACTTT.

The chain is built from TRBV7-2 and TRBJ2-3; a possible D gene is TRBD2 (6 bases). Germline V lookup: CDR1 SGHTA, CDR2 FQGNSA. The CDR3 covers 16 residues. V shed 8 bases and J shed 0 bases, with 18 bases lying between them. The chain's CDR3 is CASRSGRGSSTDTQYF. The DNA of the CDR3 is TGTGCCAGCCGATCGGGACGGGGGAGCAGCACAGATACGCAGTATTTT.